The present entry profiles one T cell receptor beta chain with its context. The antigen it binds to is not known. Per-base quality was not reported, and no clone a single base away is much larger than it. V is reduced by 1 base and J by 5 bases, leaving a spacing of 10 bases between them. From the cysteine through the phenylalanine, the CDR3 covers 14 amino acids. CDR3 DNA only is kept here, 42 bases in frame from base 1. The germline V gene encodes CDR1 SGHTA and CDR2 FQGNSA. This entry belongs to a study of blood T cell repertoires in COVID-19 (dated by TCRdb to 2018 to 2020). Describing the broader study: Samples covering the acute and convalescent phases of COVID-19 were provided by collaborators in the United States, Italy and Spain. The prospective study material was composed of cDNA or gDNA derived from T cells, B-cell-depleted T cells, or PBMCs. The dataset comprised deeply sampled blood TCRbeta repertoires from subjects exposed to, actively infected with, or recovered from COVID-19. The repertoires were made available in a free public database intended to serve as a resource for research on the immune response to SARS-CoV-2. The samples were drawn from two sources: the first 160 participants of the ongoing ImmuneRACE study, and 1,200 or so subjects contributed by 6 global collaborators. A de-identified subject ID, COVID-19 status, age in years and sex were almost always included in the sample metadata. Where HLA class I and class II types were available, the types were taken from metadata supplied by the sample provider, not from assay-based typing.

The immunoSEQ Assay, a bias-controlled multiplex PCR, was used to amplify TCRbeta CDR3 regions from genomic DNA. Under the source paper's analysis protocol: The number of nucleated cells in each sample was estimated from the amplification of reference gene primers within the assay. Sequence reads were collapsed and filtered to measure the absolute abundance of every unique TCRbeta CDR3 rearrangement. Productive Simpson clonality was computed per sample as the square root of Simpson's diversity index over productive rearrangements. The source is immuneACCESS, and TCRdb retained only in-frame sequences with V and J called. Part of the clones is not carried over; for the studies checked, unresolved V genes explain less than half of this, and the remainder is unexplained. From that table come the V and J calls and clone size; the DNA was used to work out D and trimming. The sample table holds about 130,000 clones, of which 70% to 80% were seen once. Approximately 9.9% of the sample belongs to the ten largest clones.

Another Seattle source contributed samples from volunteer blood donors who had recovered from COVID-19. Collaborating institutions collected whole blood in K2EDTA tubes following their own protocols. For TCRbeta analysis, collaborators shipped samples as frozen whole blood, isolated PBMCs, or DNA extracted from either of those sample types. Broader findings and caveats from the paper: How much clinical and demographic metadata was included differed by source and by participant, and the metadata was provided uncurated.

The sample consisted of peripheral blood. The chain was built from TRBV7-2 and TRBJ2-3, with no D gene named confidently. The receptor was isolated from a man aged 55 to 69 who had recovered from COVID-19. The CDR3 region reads CASSLGISGDTQYF. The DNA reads TGTGCCAGCAGCTTAGGCATTTCCGGAGATACGCAGTATTTT.